The clone carrying this T cell receptor beta chain has a handful of counts. The SP2 primer and nested alpha and beta constant region primers amplified ligated cDNA in four rounds. Reverse transcription of blood and skin TCR RNA was primed at alpha and beta constant regions. TCRdb used MiXCR to reprocess the 5' RACE reads, holding one entry per CDR3 protein. The table lists tens of thousands of distinct CDR3 sequences, roughly 7% of them singletons, with about 9.8% in the top ten. The library had UMIs added by 3' ligation of an oligonucleotide to TCR cDNA. RNA was extracted from 2 to 3 ml of whole blood of healthy adults. Input was about 1 to 1000 ng of DNase-treated total RNA without cell sorting. V shed 3 bases and J shed 6 bases, with 8 bases lying between them. The CDR3 has 13 residues. Germline lookup yields CDR1 SGHAT and CDR2 FQNNGV. The data stem from a study of naive and memory T cell subsets.

The V gene is TRBV11-2, the J gene TRBJ1-4; D is uncertain. The sequence came from a male donor in good health. The CDR3 protein is CASSFWTDEKLFF. CDR3 nucleotide sequence: TGTGCCAGCAGCTTCTGGACGGATGAAAAACTGTTTTTT.